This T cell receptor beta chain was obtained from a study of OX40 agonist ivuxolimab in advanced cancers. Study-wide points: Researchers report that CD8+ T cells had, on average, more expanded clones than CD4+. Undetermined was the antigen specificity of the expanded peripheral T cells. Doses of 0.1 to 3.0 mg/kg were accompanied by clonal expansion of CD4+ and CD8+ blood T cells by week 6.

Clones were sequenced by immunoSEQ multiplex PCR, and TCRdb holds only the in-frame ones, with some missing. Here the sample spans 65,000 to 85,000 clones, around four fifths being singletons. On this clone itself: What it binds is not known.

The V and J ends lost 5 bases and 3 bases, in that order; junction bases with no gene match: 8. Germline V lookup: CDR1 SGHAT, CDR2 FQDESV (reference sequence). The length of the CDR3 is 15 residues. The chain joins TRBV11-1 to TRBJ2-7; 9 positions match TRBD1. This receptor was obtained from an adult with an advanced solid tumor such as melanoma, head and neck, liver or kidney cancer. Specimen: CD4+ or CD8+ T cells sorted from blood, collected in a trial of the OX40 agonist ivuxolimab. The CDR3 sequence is CASSTTGGAIYEQYF. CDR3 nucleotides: TGTGCCAGCAGCACCACAGGGGGCGCCATCTACGAGCAGTACTTC.